The rows below give T cell receptor beta chains drawn from one sample of a study of blood T cell repertoires in COVID-19. The method was immunoSEQ multiplex PCR; TCRdb's version includes in-frame clones alone and lacks a portion of them. The sample records approximately 190,000 clones, around 84% being singletons. The sequencing input was peripheral blood. Every receptor here comes from a man of 80 years or more with acute or convalescent COVID-19. Each CDR3 is given with its conserved first and last residue. A D gene is named only where the DNA matches it firmly.

>TRBD2|TRBV24-1|TRBJ2-5
CATSDSPVGGPRETQYF
>TRBD2|TRBV10-2|TRBJ2-7
CASSDGLAVYEQYF
>-|TRBV5-1|TRBJ2-2
CASSLYDTGELFF
>TRBD1|TRBV7-9|TRBJ1-4
CASSLGTGGSGREKLFF
>TRBD1|TRBV27|TRBJ2-7
CASSLGTGVAQYF
>-|TRBV18|TRBJ2-7
CASSPGTSSYEQYF
>-|TRBV10-3|TRBJ1-5
CASRKQQPQHF
>TRBD1|TRBV15|TRBJ1-5
CATSRDGTGGFGGNQPQHF
>TRBD1|TRBV29-1|TRBJ1-6
CSVRTGVDSPLHF
>TRBD1|TRBV15|TRBJ2-2
CATSNRGRDTGELFF
>-|TRBV5-1|TRBJ1-3
CASSEGGSGNTIYF
>TRBD1|TRBV12-3/TRBV12-4|TRBJ2-5
CAISKGAGETQYF
>-|TRBV6-6|TRBJ2-3
CASSYAATSTDTQYF
>-|TRBV21-1|TRBJ2-3
CASSKSPVSGYGTDTQYF
>-|TRBV2|TRBJ1-6
CASRKGVASPLHF
>TRBD1|TRBV29-1|TRBJ2-7
CSVVPGQGDHEQYF
>-|TRBV30|TRBJ2-3
CAWSRLTNTQYF
>TRBD2|TRBV2|TRBJ2-5
CASREYGTSGPTQYF
>TRBD2|TRBV7-2|TRBJ2-1
CASSFGLAGALLNEQFF
>-|TRBV27|TRBJ2-1
CASSRTPGLRGYNEQFF
>TRBD1|TRBV30|TRBJ1-1
CAWGGTGSNTEAFF
>-|TRBV21-1|TRBJ1-3
CASSKGSGDRVRESSGNTIYF
>-|TRBV5-1|TRBJ2-2
CASAFGNTGELFF